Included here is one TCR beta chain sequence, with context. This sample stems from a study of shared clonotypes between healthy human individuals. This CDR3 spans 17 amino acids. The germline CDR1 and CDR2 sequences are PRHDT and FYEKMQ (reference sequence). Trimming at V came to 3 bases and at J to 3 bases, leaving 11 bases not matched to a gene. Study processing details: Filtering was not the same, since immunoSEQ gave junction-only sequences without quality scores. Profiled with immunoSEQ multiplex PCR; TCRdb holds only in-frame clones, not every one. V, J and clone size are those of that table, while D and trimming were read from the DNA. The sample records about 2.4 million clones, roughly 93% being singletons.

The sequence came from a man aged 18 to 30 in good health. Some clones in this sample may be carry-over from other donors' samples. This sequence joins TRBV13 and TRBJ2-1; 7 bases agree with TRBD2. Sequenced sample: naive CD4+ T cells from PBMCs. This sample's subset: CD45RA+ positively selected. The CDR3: CASSFPPPAGHYNEQFF. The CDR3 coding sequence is TGTGCCAGCAGCTTTCCCCCACCAGCGGGGCACTACAATGAGCAGTTCTTC.